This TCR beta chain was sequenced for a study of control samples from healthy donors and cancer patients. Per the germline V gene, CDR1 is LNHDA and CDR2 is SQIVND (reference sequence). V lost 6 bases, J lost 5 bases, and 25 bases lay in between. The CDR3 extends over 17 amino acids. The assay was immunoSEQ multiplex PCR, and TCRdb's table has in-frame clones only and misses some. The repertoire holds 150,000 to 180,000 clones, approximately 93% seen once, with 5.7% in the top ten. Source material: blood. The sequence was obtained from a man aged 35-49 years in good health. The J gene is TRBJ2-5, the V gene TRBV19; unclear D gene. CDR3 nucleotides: TGTGCCAGTAGCCTCATAAGGAGCCACCCAGGTGGGGAGACCCAGTACTTC. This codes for CASSLIRSHPGGETQYF.